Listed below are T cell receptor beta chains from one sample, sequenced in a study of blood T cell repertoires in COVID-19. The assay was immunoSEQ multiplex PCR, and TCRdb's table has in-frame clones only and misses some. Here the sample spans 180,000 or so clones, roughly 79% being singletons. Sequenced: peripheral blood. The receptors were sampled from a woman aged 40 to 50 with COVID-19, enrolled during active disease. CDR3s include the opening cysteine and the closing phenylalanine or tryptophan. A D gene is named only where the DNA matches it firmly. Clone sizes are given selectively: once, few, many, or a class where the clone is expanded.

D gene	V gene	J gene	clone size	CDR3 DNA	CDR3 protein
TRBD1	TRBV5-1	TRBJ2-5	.	TGCGCCAGCAGCAAAACCGGGACAGGTCAAGAGACCCAGTACTTC	CASSKTGTGQETQYF
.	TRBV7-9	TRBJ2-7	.	TGTGCCAGCAGCGGAGCGGAGGGGGGGTACGAGCAGTACTTC	CASSGAEGGYEQYF
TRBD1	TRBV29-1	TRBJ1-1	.	TGCAGCGTTGAAGGCAGGGGGGTCACTGAAGCTTTCTTT	CSVEGRGVTEAFF
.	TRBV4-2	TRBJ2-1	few	TGTGCCAGCAGCCAAGGTGGGACTGATGAGCAGTTCTTC	CASSQGGTDEQFF
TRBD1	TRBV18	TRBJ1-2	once	TGTGCCAGCTCCGGACAGGGTGGCGGCTACACCTTC	CASSGQGGGYTF
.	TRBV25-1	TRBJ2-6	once	TGTGCCAGCAATCCGCGGGGGGCCAACGTCCTGACTTTC	CASNPRGANVLTF
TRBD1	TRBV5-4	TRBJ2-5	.	TGTGCCAGCAGCTTGCCGCAGGGGGCTAAAGAGACCCAGTACTTC	CASSLPQGAKETQYF
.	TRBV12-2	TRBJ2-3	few	TGTGCAAGTCGCTTTCGACTAGCGGGAGATCTAGATACGCAGTATTTT	CASRFRLAGDLDTQYF
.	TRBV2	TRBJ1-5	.	TGTGCCAGCAGTGATAGGGGAGGCAGCAATCAGCCCCAGCATTTT	CASSDRGGSNQPQHF
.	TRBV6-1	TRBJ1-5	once	TGTGCCAGCAGTGAATCCGTCGGCAGGGGAAGCAATCAGCCCCAGCATTTT	CASSESVGRGSNQPQHF
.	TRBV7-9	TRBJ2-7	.	TGTGCCAGCAGTACAAACGCAGGGTATTTTTCGCTCGAGCAGTACTTC	CASSTNAGYFSLEQYF
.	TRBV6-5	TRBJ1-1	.	TGTGCCAGCAGTTACTTGGTCTTTGGGGCGCTCACTGAAGCTTTCTTT	CASSYLVFGALTEAFF
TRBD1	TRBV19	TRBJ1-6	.	TGTGCCATCTCTTACCCGGGACAGCTAAATTCACCCCTCCACTTT	CAISYPGQLNSPLHF
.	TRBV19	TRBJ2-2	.	TGTGCCAGTAGCCGGACAGAATTAAACACCGGGGAGCTGTTTTTT	CASSRTELNTGELFF
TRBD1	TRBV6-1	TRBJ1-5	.	TGTGCCAGCAGTGAACTAACGACAGGGGGTCAGCCCCAGCATTTT	CASSELTTGGQPQHF
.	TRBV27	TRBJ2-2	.	TGTGCCAGCAGTTACAATGTCCGGGAGCTGTTTTTT	CASSYNVRELFF
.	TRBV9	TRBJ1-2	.	TGTGCCAGCACCGGGAGGGGGGACGGCTACACCTTC	CASTGRGDGYTF
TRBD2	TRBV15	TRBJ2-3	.	TGTGCCACCAGCAGAAGTCGCGGGAGGGCCACAGATACGCAGTATTTT	CATSRSRGRATDTQYF
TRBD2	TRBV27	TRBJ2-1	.	TGTGCCAGCACCCTCTTGGGGGGGACTAGCGGGATGTATGAGCAGTTCTTC	CASTLLGGTSGMYEQFF
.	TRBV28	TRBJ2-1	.	TGTGCCAGCAGTTCTTTTGTCCCCGGTGAGCATGAGCAGTTCTTC	CASSSFVPGEHEQFF
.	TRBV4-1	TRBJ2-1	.	TGCGCCAGCAGCCAGACCCCTTCGCGGCGCTCCTACAATGAGCAGTTCTTC	CASSQTPSRRSYNEQFF
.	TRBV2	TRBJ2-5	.	TGTGCCAGCAGCAATCAGAATCCTACCCAGTACTTC	CASSNQNPTQYF
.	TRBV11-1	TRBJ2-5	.	TGTGCCAGCAGCTCCAGGGCCCAAAGTGAAGAGACCCAGTACTTC	CASSSRAQSEETQYF
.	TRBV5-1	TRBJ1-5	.	TGCGCCAGCAGCTGGGGGGGTAATCAGCCCCAGCATTTT	CASSWGGNQPQHF
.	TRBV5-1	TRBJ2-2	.	TGCGCCAGCAGCTTGGCAGAGAACACCGGGGAGCTGTTTTTT	CASSLAENTGELFF
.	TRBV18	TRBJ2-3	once	TGTGCCAGCTCACCACCGGAGCAGCAAGATACGCAGTATTTT	CASSPPEQQDTQYF
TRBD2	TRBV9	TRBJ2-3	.	TGTGCCAGCAGCGTATCGACTAGCGGGAATCTTGATACGCAGTATTTT	CASSVSTSGNLDTQYF
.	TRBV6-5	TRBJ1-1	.	TGTGCCAGCAGTTACCAGCCAGGGGATACTGAAGCTTTCTTT	CASSYQPGDTEAFF
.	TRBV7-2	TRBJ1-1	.	TGTGCCAGCCTTAAGTCCCCTCCCGGCACTGAAGCTTTCTTT	CASLKSPPGTEAFF
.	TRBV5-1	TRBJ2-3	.	TGCGCCAGCAGCTTGGAGGATGAGGGCTGGGATACGCAGTATTTT	CASSLEDEGWDTQYF
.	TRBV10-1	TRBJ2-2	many	TGCGCCAGCAGGGACAGAAACGGGGAGCTGTTTTTT	CASRDRNGELFF
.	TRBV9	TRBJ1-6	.	TGTGCCAGCAGCGCAGGACAGAATTCACCCCTCCACTTT	CASSAGQNSPLHF
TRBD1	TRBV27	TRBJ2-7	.	TGTGCCAGCAGTGCCAGACAGGGTGGCTACGAGCAGTACTTC	CASSARQGGYEQYF
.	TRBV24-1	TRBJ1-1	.	TGTGCCACCAGTCAGAGGAGAGGGACCCAGGGAGATCGCTCTGGCGGGGACACTGAAGCTTTCTTT	CATSQRRGTQGDRSGGDTEAFF
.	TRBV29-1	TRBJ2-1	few	TGCAGCGTTGTTCCCTTTTCCTACAATGAGCAGTTCTTC	CSVVPFSYNEQFF
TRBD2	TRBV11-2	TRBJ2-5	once	TGTGCCAGCAGGCGGACTAGCGGAGGAGAGACCCAGTACTTC	CASRRTSGGETQYF
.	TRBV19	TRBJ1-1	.	TGTGCCAGTAGTAATACAGGGACAAGAAAAGCTTTCTTT	CASSNTGTRKAFF
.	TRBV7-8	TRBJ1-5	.	TGTGCCAGCAGCCTACAGAATGGGCAGCCTAATCAGCCCCAGCATTTT	CASSLQNGQPNQPQHF
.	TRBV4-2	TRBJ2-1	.	TGTGCCAGCAGCCAAGATTTGGCGGGGGGACAGAATGAGCAGTTCTTC	CASSQDLAGGQNEQFF
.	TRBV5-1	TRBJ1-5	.	TGCGCCAGCAGCTCCTCGGGCGGGCAGCCCCAGCATTTT	CASSSSGGQPQHF
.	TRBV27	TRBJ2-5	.	TGTGCCAGCAGTTTATCTCAGAGGGACCAAGAGACCCAGTACTTC	CASSLSQRDQETQYF
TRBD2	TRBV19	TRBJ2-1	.	TGTGCCAGTAGTAAAGGGACTAGCGGGAGGGCTAATGAGCAGTTCTTC	CASSKGTSGRANEQFF
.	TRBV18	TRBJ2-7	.	TGTGCCAGCTCCGACTTGAGCTCCTACGAGCAGTACTTC	CASSDLSSYEQYF
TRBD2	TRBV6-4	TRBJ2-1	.	TGTGCCAGCAGTGAACAGCGGGGGGGCCCCGATGAGCAGTTCTTC	CASSEQRGGPDEQFF
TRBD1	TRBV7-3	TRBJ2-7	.	TGTGCCAGCAGCCAGATTGGGACAGCCTTTTTAGAAGAGCAGTACTTC	CASSQIGTAFLEEQYF
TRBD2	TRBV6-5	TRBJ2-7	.	TGTGCCAGCAGAGGGACTAGCGGGAGTACCGAGCAGTACTTC	CASRGTSGSTEQYF
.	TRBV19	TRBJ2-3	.	TGTGCCAGTAGAGACTACGCCGATACGCAGTATTTT	CASRDYADTQYF
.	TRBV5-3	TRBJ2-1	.	TGTGCCAGAAGCTATTCCCGGGACACTAAAACCTCCTACAATGAGCAGTTCTTC	CARSYSRDTKTSYNEQFF
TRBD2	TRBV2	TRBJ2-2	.	TGTGCCAGCAGGCGGGGGGACTTCAACACCGGGGAGCTGTTTTTT	CASRRGDFNTGELFF
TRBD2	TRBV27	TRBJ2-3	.	TGTGCCAGCAGTCCAGGGACTATCCTCACAGATACGCAGTATTTT	CASSPGTILTDTQYF
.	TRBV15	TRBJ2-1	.	TGTGCCACCAGCAGAGATCTGGGCCCCAATGAGCAGTTCTTC	CATSRDLGPNEQFF
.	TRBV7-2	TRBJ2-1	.	TGTGCCAGCAGCTTGTCGGGGGCCTACAATGAGCAGTTCTTC	CASSLSGAYNEQFF
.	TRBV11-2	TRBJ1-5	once	TGTGCCAGCAGCTTAGGAGTCGGGGAACAGCCCCAGCATTTT	CASSLGVGEQPQHF
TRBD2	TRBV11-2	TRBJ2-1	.	TGTGCCAGCAGCCAACTAGCGGGGCCTCACAATGAGCAGTTCTTC	CASSQLAGPHNEQFF
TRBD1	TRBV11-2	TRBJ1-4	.	TGTGCCAGCAGCCAAGACAGGGTCGGCGAAAAACTGTTTTTT	CASSQDRVGEKLFF
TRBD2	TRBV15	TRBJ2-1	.	TGTGCCACCAGCAGAGATCGGGTAACTAGCGGGAGTCATGAGCAGTTCTTC	CATSRDRVTSGSHEQFF
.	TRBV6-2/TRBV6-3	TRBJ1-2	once	TGTGCCAGCAGTTACTGGGAGGGAACCAACTATGGCTACACCTTC	CASSYWEGTNYGYTF